This is a list of T cell receptor beta chains from one sample in a study of early T cells in non-severe SARS-CoV-2 infection. One entry per CDR3 protein, called by TCRdb with MiXCR from the 5' RACE reads. Of 60,000 or so distinct CDR3 sequences listed, approximately 8% were seen once; the top ten hold about 3.9%. Material: whole blood, obtained at baseline. These receptors were taken from an adult who was a healthcare worker with PCR-confirmed SARS-CoV-2 infection or an uninfected control (not recorded which). CDR3s include the opening cysteine and the closing phenylalanine or tryptophan. A D gene is named only where the DNA matches it firmly. Clone size is shown for a subset of rows, as once, few, many or a class of expanded clone.

d_gene	v_gene	abundance	j_gene	len	CDR3aa	CDR3nt
-	TRBV4-1	few	TRBJ2-7	15	CASSRRGTGLREQYF	TGCGCCAGCAGCCGTCGGGGGACCGGTCTCCGCGAGCAGTACTTC
TRBD1	TRBV27	many	TRBJ2-2	13	CASSFQGAGELFF	TGTGCCAGCAGTTTCCAGGGGGCCGGGGAGCTGTTTTTT
-	TRBV24-1	many	TRBJ1-2	13	CATSDDAFYGYTF	TGTGCCACCAGTGACGACGCCTTCTATGGCTACACCTTC
-	TRBV7-9	-	TRBJ2-1	16	CASSLAIRGSYNEQFF	TGTGCCAGCAGCTTAGCGATACGGGGGAGCTACAATGAGCAGTTCTTC
TRBD2	TRBV20-1	-	TRBJ2-1	14	CSAIRGAGQDEQFF	TGCAGTGCCATCCGGGGAGCGGGGCAGGATGAGCAGTTCTTC
TRBD1	TRBV7-3	-	TRBJ2-2	14	CASSQTGQGPELFF	TGTGCCAGCAGCCAAACGGGACAGGGGCCGGAGCTGTTTTTT
-	TRBV7-9	many	TRBJ2-7	14	CASSPGQFSYEQYF	TGTGCCAGCAGCCCTGGACAGTTCTCCTACGAGCAGTACTTC
-	TRBV20-1	many	TRBJ2-3	15	CSAPGLSPFTDTQYF	TGCAGTGCCCCTGGGCTCAGTCCCTTCACAGATACGCAGTATTTT
-	TRBV12-3/TRBV12-4	-	TRBJ2-7	13	CASSGGRGREQYF	TGTGCCAGCAGTGGGGGGAGAGGGAGGGAGCAGTACTTC
TRBD1	TRBV29-1	-	TRBJ2-7	16	CSVEEGPRQGNYEQYF	TGCAGCGTTGAAGAGGGGCCGAGACAGGGTAACTACGAGCAGTACTTC
TRBD1	TRBV7-2	few	TRBJ2-7	13	CASSSNRGYEQYF	TGTGCCAGCAGCTCAAACAGGGGCTACGAGCAGTACTTC
-	TRBV7-2	many	TRBJ2-5	13	CASSLQGQETQYF	TGTGCCAGCAGCCTACAGGGTCAAGAGACCCAGTACTTC
-	TRBV2	many	TRBJ2-6	13	CASSSEGANVLTF	TGTGCCAGCAGTTCTGAGGGGGCCAACGTCCTGACTTTC
TRBD1	TRBV29-1	many	TRBJ1-2	12	CSGDRGTGGYTF	TGCAGTGGGGACAGGGGAACAGGAGGCTACACCTTC
-	TRBV5-1	many	TRBJ1-1	15	CASSLQVFMNTEAFF	TGCGCCAGCAGCTTACAGGTTTTCATGAACACTGAAGCTTTCTTT
-	TRBV29-1	-	TRBJ2-2	14	CSVMPGGNTGELFF	TGCAGCGTTATGCCAGGAGGAAACACCGGGGAGCTGTTTTTT
-	TRBV10-3	many	TRBJ2-3	15	CAISERWESVDTQYF	TGTGCCATCAGTGAGCGATGGGAGTCGGTAGATACGCAGTATTTT
TRBD1	TRBV7-9	many	TRBJ1-6	15	CASSLGEGARSPLHF	TGTGCCAGCAGCTTAGGAGAGGGGGCGCGATCACCCCTCCACTTT
-	TRBV20-1	many	TRBJ2-5	15	CSARRGTGAVETQYF	TGCAGTGCCCGGAGGGGGACGGGGGCTGTAGAGACCCAGTACTTC
-	TRBV2	-	TRBJ1-1	14	CASSEMGGRSEAFF	TGTGCCAGCAGTGAGATGGGGGGGCGTTCTGAAGCTTTCTTT
-	TRBV7-9	many	TRBJ2-7	14	CASSSSTVPYEQYF	TGTGCCAGCAGCTCCTCGACTGTACCCTACGAGCAGTACTTC
-	TRBV19	-	TRBJ2-1	11	CASKGENEQFF	TGTGCCAGTAAGGGTGAGAATGAGCAGTTCTTC
TRBD2	TRBV5-4	-	TRBJ2-3	17	CASSLVVGLAAADTQYF	TGTGCCAGCAGCTTGGTCGTCGGGCTAGCGGCGGCAGATACGCAGTATTTT
TRBD1	TRBV27	few	TRBJ1-6	13	CASQGGLNSPLHF	TGTGCCAGCCAGGGGGGACTCAATTCACCCCTCCACTTT